This T cell receptor (beta chain) derives from a study of shared clonotypes between healthy human individuals. The CDR3 totals 12 residues. The germline CDR1 and CDR2 sequences are SGDLS and YYNGEE. V was clipped by 2 bases and J by 7 bases; unmatched bases: 0. CD45RO-negative CD8 cells positively selected for CCR7 made up the naive population, which excluded terminally differentiated effector memory CD45RA+ cells. Profiling relied on immunoSEQ multiplex PCR, and the TCRdb table lists in-frame clones only, not all of them. Among 1.5 million to 2.5 million clones listed, approximately 95% were seen once.

The sequencing input was naive CD8+ T cells sorted from blood. The rearrangement uses TRBV9 and TRBJ2-1; 7 nucleotides line up with TRBD2. The clonotype comes from a man younger than 35 in good health. The CDR3 sequence is CASSVSGNEQFF. The CDR3 DNA sequence: TGTGCCAGCAGCGTTAGCGGGAATGAGCAGTTCTTC.